This TCR beta chain was identified in a study of persistence of HIV-infected CD4 T cells. Across the study: Anti-CD3/anti-CD28 stimulation activated a higher proportion of cells than antigen stimulation, with lower memory fraction.

This was the immunoSEQ version 4 assay in survey mode. Each sample used up to about 1 ug genomic DNA diluted to 8.5 to 10 ng/uL. Only in-frame clones appear in the TCRdb table, and some are missing; sequencing was by immunoSEQ multiplex PCR. The repertoire includes about 45,000 clones, 88% of them detected once, and about 0.46% sits in the top ten. This clone turned up a few times. Its antigen is undetermined. CDR1 SGDLS and CDR2 YYNGEE come from the germline V gene. This CDR3 comprises 14 residues. The V and J ends lost 0 bases and 10 bases respectively, with 16 bases between them. Cells were stimulated nonspecifically with anti-CD3/anti-CD28 magnetic beads. CD4+ T cells upregulating both CD40 ligand and CD69 were sorted as responding cells.

This TCR derives from an adult woman with HIV who was CMV-seropositive. Sequencing used CD4+ T cells sorted from PBMCs after 18-hour stimulation, obtained from a patient who received antiretroviral therapy. This sequence joins TRBV9 and TRBJ1-1, with no clear D. Written as DNA, the CDR3 is TGTGCCAGCAGCGTAGTAGACGGCGACGGAGTAGCTTTCTTT. Protein product: CASSVVDGDGVAFF.